This entry concerns a single T cell receptor beta chain. Its antigen is as yet unknown. Assay: immunoSEQ multiplex PCR; the TCRdb copy retains only in-frame clones and omits some. The sample records 20,000 to 30,000 clones, about 72% being singletons. The data belong to a study of cytotoxic CD8 clonotypes in ibrutinib-treated CLL. Across the study: The cohort had about a dozen relapsed/refractory and 15 treatment-naive patients, roughly 17 IGHV unmutated. Response was recorded as partial in some 24 patients and complete in 2; at median approximately 65 months, approximately 14 remained remitted and approximately twelve had progressed.

Findings and caveats of the study: Clonality increased at ibrutinib response, then returned toward baseline at progression.

The CDR3 spans 12 residues. Germline-derived CDR1 and CDR2 are LGHNT and FRNRAP. Trimming pared 2 bases from V and 4 bases from J, leaving 5 bases between. The clonotype was recovered from a human donor with chronic lymphocytic leukemia. The specimen comprised PBMCs, sampled after 24 months of ibrutinib treatment. V is TRBV12-5 and J is TRBJ1-1; the D gene is possibly TRBD1 (5 bases). The CDR3 here is CASGLTGTEAFF. CDR3 in DNA: TGTGCTAGTGGTTTGACAGGCACTGAAGCTTTCTTT.